Listed here is a single T cell receptor (beta chain). This CDR3 has 13 residues. Unmatched junction bases numbered 6, after V lost 5 bases and J lost 7 bases. From germline, CDR1 is DFQATT and CDR2 SNEGSKA (reference sequence). TCRdb independently ran MiXCR on the RT-PCR reads; one entry per CDR3 protein. The sample shows fewer than 800,000 distinct CDR3 sequences, 12% to 15% of them seen only once. The TCR sequence derives from a female donor in good health, serving as a healthy control. Sequenced sample: memory CD4+ T cells from blood. The rearrangement joins TRBV20-1 to TRBJ2-1, with 9 bases lining up with TRBD2. The CDR3 sequence: CSARTSAFNEQFF. The CDR3 DNA reads as TGCAGTGCTCGGACTAGCGCTTTTAATGAGCAGTTCTTC.